This entry describes one TCR beta chain. Its antigen is as yet unknown. Original analysis: ImmunoSEQ only sent back junction sequences with no quality scores, so filtering was done differently. Assay: immunoSEQ multiplex PCR; the TCRdb copy retains only in-frame clones and omits some. That table supplies the V and J calls and clone size; D and trimming were determined from the DNA. Of 600,000 or so clones listed, 95% to 98% are singletons. Trimming took off 0 bases at V and 4 bases at J, with 15 bases between the two ends. CDR3 length: 16 amino acids. CDR1 and CDR2 from the germline V gene are SGDLS and YYNGEE. These data belong to a study of shared clonotypes between healthy human individuals. Overall study context: The plates for each donor numbered three CD4 naive, three CD4 memory, two CD8 naive and one CD8 memory. Findings and caveats of the study: The sampled material consisted only of blood, and tissue repertoires are likely to differ.

Terminally differentiated effector memory CD45RA+ cells were left out of the naive CD8 fraction, which was CD45RO-negative and positively selected for CCR7. The sequenced sample consisted of naive CD8+ T cells sorted from blood. This TCR was sampled from a man younger than 40 in good health. The chain carries TRBV9 and TRBJ2-3; D is possibly TRBD1 (6 bases). The CDR3 region is CASSVGSGALADTQYF. In DNA form, the CDR3 reads TGTGCCAGCAGCGTAGGTTCAGGGGCATTGGCAGATACGCAGTATTTT.